The sample holds a few counts of the clone carrying this T cell receptor (beta chain). Its target is unknown. MiXCR, run by TCRdb on the reads, gives a single entry per CDR3 protein. The data contain hundreds of thousands of distinct CDR3 sequences, 33% of them singletons. CDR1 and CDR2 from the germline V gene are SGHTA and FQGNSA. The CDR3 contains 17 residues. J gave up 2 bases and V 7 bases, and 10 bases lay outside the gene matches. The entry originates in a study of T cell repertoires in cytomegalovirus infection. The overall study: HLA-C-restricted CMV epitopes, recently identified, and well-studied HLA-B-restricted ones were used by the study. It can be stated that public TCR beta signatures indicated CMV infection as well as a matching HLA type.

The study's findings and limits: CMV-specific TCR beta clonotypes restricted by HLA-C were the ones dominating the ex vivo response. Based on cumulative public TCR beta family frequency, carriers of CMV plus the relevant HLA were identified.

The origin of this receptor is a human donor in good health (CMV status not recorded). Some clones in this sample may be carry-over from other donors' samples. The input for sequencing was cultured PBMCs, taken from culture after CMV antigen stimulation. The rearrangement links TRBV7-2 to TRBJ2-2; 10 bases agree with TRBD2. The CDR3 here is CASTKRLAGVNTGELFF. The DNA of the CDR3 is TGTGCCAGCACCAAGAGGCTAGCGGGAGTAAACACCGGGGAGCTGTTTTTT.